A single sample gave rise to the 29 T cell receptor beta chains below, sequenced in a study of T-cell memory formation after mild COVID-19. TCRdb recomputed calls from the 5' RACE reads with MiXCR, one row per CDR3 protein. The sample carries 350,000 to 450,000 distinct CDR3 sequences, 20% recorded once. The sequenced material came from PBMCs or a T cell subset sorted from them (not recorded which). All receptors derive from an adult woman who had mild COVID-19 (a few samples of this study predate the infection). Cell type and time point are not known.

V and J are TRBV27 and TRBJ1-2; D not resolved. CDR1 is MNHEY, CDR2 SMNVEV, per germline (reference sequence). Trimming removed 4 bases from V and 3 bases from J, with 9 bases in between. The CDR3 totals 13 residues. The CDR3 sequence is CASSSRVDYGYTF. CDR3 nucleotide sequence: TGTGCCAGCAGTTCCCGGGTTGACTATGGCTACACCTTC.

This sequence joins TRBV5-1 and TRBJ2-7, with 7 bases that match TRBD2. The CDR3 has 22 amino acids. The trim removed 0 bases at V and 4 bases at J, leaving 28 bases unmatched. Germline CDR1 is SGHRS and CDR2 is YFSETQ. CDR3 loop: CASSLEGASGWPNPRSFYEQYF. DNA of the CDR3: TGCGCCAGCAGCTTGGAAGGCGCTAGCGGTTGGCCCAACCCTAGATCGTTTTACGAGCAGTACTTC.

V and J are TRBV9 and TRBJ2-7; the D is unclear. The germline V and J ends were trimmed by 0 bases and 4 bases, with 17 bases remaining between them. CDR1 SGDLS and CDR2 YYNGEE come from the germline V gene. This CDR3 region has 16 residues. The CDR3 DNA reads as TGTGCCAGCAGCGTAGGCTCCGGCAAGTTTTTTTACGAGCAGTACTTC. Translating it yields CASSVGSGKFFYEQYF.

V and J are TRBV29-1 and TRBJ2-7, with 12 bases lining up with TRBD2. This CDR3 contains 14 residues. Germline CDR1 is SQVTM and CDR2 is ANQGSEA. J gave up 4 bases and V 6 bases, and 7 bases lay outside the gene matches. CDR3 sequence reads: CSVELTSGGYEQYF. DNA for the CDR3: TGCAGCGTCGAACTGACTAGCGGGGGTTACGAGCAGTACTTC.

The chain couples TRBV11-3 to TRBJ2-7, with 7 bases identical to TRBD1. The CDR3 totals 14 residues. With V trimmed by 5 bases and J by 2 bases, 6 bases remained unmatched. CDR1 and CDR2 from the germline V gene are SGHNT and YENEEA. The CDR3 region is CASSPGQIAYEQYF. The CDR3 DNA is TGTGCCAGCAGCCCGGGACAGATAGCCTACGAGCAGTACTTC.

The rearrangement uses TRBV20-1 and TRBJ1-5, with D tentatively TRBD1 (6 bases). Germline V gene data show CDR1 as DFQATT and CDR2 as SNEGSKA (reference sequence). The germline V and J ends were trimmed by 5 bases and 4 bases, with 18 bases remaining between them. This CDR3 has 15 residues. CDR3 region: CSASPGQRVNQPQHF. The CDR3 nucleotides are TGCAGTGCTTCCCCCGGACAGAGGGTAAATCAGCCCCAGCATTTT.

This clonotype was counted between two and nine times. The gene calls are TRBV4-1 and TRBJ1-1, with D possibly matching TRBD1 (5 bases). The V end lost 0 bases, the J end lost 0 bases, and 8 bases lay between the germline ends. CDR1 MGHRA and CDR2 YSYEKL come from the germline V gene. This CDR3 spans 15 amino acids. This chain's CDR3 is CASSQDPGMNTEAFF. The CDR3 DNA reads as TGCGCCAGCAGCCAAGATCCAGGGATGAACACTGAAGCTTTCTTT.

The genes are TRBV29-1 and TRBJ1-5; D remains ambiguous. V lost 4 bases and J 7 bases, leaving 5 bases between the germline ends. Germline lookup yields CDR1 SQVTM and CDR2 ANQGSEA. This CDR3 has 10 amino acids. The CDR3 DNA reads TGCAGCGTTGGTAGCCAGCCCCAGCATTTT. This codes for CSVGSQPQHF.

This clonotype was detected a few times. The chain carries TRBV27 and TRBJ2-7; D possibly matches TRBD1 or TRBD2 (6 bases each). Germline-derived CDR1 and CDR2 are MNHEY and SMNVEV (reference sequence). This CDR3 is 15 amino acids long. Trimming removed 0 bases from V and 7 bases from J, with 16 bases in between. The CDR3, as DNA: TGTGCCAGCAGTTTATCGGGACTGGCTAGGGGGGAGCAGTACTTC. It is translated as CASSLSGLARGEQYF.

The chain carries TRBV12-3 or TRBV12-4 and TRBJ2-6; TRBD1 agrees at 7 bases. This CDR3 has 15 amino acids. V gave up 6 bases and J gave up 1 base; unmatched junction bases: 3. CDR3 nucleotide sequence: TGTGCCAGCAGAACAGGGGAATCTGGGGCCAACGTCCTGACTTTC. Translated: CASRTGESGANVLTF.

The chain is built from TRBV9 and TRBJ2-1; D is unresolved. V lost 7 bases, J lost 3 bases, and 11 bases lay in between. Germline V gene data show CDR1 as SGDLS and CDR2 as YYNGEE. The CDR3 runs 13 residues. The CDR3 sequence is CASGPTYYNEQFF. CDR3 nucleotides: TGTGCCAGCGGGCCTACCTACTACAATGAGCAGTTCTTC. The whole variable domain, remainder taken from reference TRBV9 and TRBJ2-1, is DSGVTQTPKHLITATGQRVTLRCSPRSGDLSVYWYQQSLDQGLQFLIQYYNGEERAKGNILERFSAQQFPDLHSELNLSSLELGDSALYFCASGPTYYNEQFFGPGTRLTVL.

This chain uses TRBV20-1 with TRBJ1-2, with no clear D. The V gene's germline CDR1 is DFQATT and CDR2 SNEGSKA (reference sequence). Trimming removed 4 bases at V and 7 bases at J, with 4 bases between. The CDR3 covers 9 residues. This chain's CDR3 is CSANGGYTF. Written as DNA, the CDR3 is TGCAGTGCTAATGGTGGCTACACCTTC.

This clonotype has just a few counts. This chain links TRBV12-3 or TRBV12-4 with TRBJ1-1; D call uncertain. This CDR3 has 14 amino acids. The V end lost 5 bases, the J end lost 1 base, and 11 bases lay between the germline ends. The CDR3 reads CASSLREGNTEAFF. The CDR3 nucleotides are TGTGCCAGCAGTCTGCGAGAGGGGAACACTGAAGCTTTCTTT.

This clonotype has ten or more counts. V gene TRBV18 combines with J gene TRBJ2-1, with D perhaps TRBD1 or TRBD2 (6 bases each). Germline assignment: CDR1 KGHSH and CDR2 LQKENI. Between the trimmed V and J ends, which lost 0 bases and 7 bases, there was a span of 10 bases. There are 14 residues in the CDR3. This CDR3 reads CASSPPGAGNEQFF. The CDR3 DNA sequence: TGTGCCAGCTCACCACCGGGGGCGGGGAATGAGCAGTTCTTC.

This chain uses TRBV12-3 or TRBV12-4 with TRBJ2-7; TRBD1 is a possible D gene (6 bases). There are 14 residues in the CDR3. V was shortened by 6 bases and J by 2 bases, with 14 bases between the two germline ends. CDR3: CASRGPGAPYEQYF. The DNA of the CDR3 is TGTGCCAGCAGGGGGCCAGGGGCCCCCTACGAGCAGTACTTC.

The chain links TRBV6-2 or TRBV6-3 to TRBJ1-2, with 7 nucleotides matching TRBD1. V shed 5 bases and J 2 bases; nucleotides not matched to a gene: 14. The CDR3 length is 17 residues. Germline CDR1 reads MNHEY; CDR2 reads SVGEGT. The CDR3 DNA follows: TGTGCCAGCAGTCCTATACAGGGGAGGTCAGCCAACTATGGCTACACCTTC. Translation: CASSPIQGRSANYGYTF.

This clonotype has only a few counts. The chain couples TRBV7-2 to TRBJ1-4; the D is unclear. The CDR3 runs 14 residues. V lost 2 bases and J lost 3, with 7 bases in between. Germline assignment: CDR1 SGHTA and CDR2 FQGNSA. In DNA form, the CDR3 reads TGTGCCAGCAGCTTAAGTCGGGCTAATGAAAAACTGTTTTTT. Amino acid sequence: CASSLSRANEKLFF. The entire variable domain, with the rest obtained from reference TRBV7-2 and TRBJ1-4, is as follows: GAGVSQSPSNKVTEKGKDVELRCDPISGHTALYWYRQSLGQGLEFLIYFQGNSAPDKSGLPSDRFSAERTGGSVSTLTIQRTQQEDSAVYLCASSLSRANEKLFFGSGTQLSVL.

This chain links TRBV5-1 with TRBJ1-1, with D maybe TRBD1 (6 bases). Germline V gene data show CDR1 as SGHRS and CDR2 as YFSETQ. This CDR3 has 14 amino acids. Trimming took 2 bases from V and 3 from J, leaving 11 bases between them. CDR3 bases: TGCGCCAGCAGCTTCACAGGGTCACACACTGAAGCTTTCTTT. It is translated as CASSFTGSHTEAFF.

The chain links TRBV12-3 or TRBV12-4 to TRBJ2-1, with TRBD2 matching 8 bases. J gave up 6 bases and V 6 bases, and 10 bases lay outside the gene matches. The length of the CDR3 is 15 residues. CDR3 protein: CASSHSGGAFNEQFF. As DNA, the CDR3 is TGTGCCAGCAGCCACTCCGGGGGGGCTTTCAATGAGCAGTTCTTC.

The rearrangement links TRBV5-1 to TRBJ2-2; D not resolved. V lost 4 bases, J lost 3 bases, and 13 bases lay in between. CDR3 length equals 15 residues. Germline assignment: CDR1 SGHRS and CDR2 YFSETQ. CDR3 in amino acids: CASSPPGVDTGELFF. The CDR3 nucleotides are TGCGCCAGCAGCCCCCCTGGGGTCGACACCGGGGAGCTGTTTTTT.

CDR3 DNA: TGTGCCAGCAGCTTTGCGGCAGGGCCGTACGAGCAGTACTTC. It codes for CASSFAAGPYEQYF. V is TRBV7-3 and J is TRBJ2-7; D may be TRBD1 (5 bases). Germline V CDR1 and CDR2: SGHTA, FQGTGA. V was pared by 3 bases and J by 4 bases, with 13 bases between. The CDR3 loop spans 14 amino acids. The whole variable domain, filled in from reference TRBV7-3 and TRBJ2-7, reads GAGVSQTPSNKVTEKGKYVELRCDPISGHTALYWYRQSLGQGPEFLIYFQGTGAADDSGLPNDRFFAVRPEGSVSTLKIQRTERGDSAVYLCASSFAAGPYEQYFGPGTRLTVT.

There are a few counts of this clonotype. The chain has TRBV3-1 and TRBJ1-2, with D perhaps matching TRBD1 (5 bases). Deletions cut 1 base from V and 4 bases from J, with 10 bases between. Germline loops: CDR1 LGHDT, CDR2 YNNKEL (reference sequence). This CDR3 spans 14 amino acids. The CDR3 DNA reads TGTGCCAGCAGCCAAGGAGGGACGGGCTATGGCTACACCTTC. It codes for CASSQGGTGYGYTF.

This clonotype was picked up a small number of times. The V and J genes are TRBV5-1 and TRBJ2-2; D gene uncertain. Trimming cost V 1 base and J 4 bases, with 11 bases left between them. CDR1 SGHRS and CDR2 YFSETQ come from the germline V gene. The length of the CDR3 is 15 residues. As DNA, the CDR3 is TGCGCCAGCAGCTTGAGTCTCAGGACCACCGGGGAGCTGTTTTTT. Its protein product is CASSLSLRTTGELFF.

This clonotype is a singleton in its sample. The V and J genes are TRBV6-5 and TRBJ2-7; D not certain. V was trimmed by 1 base and J by 6 bases, leaving 7 bases between them. The CDR3 loop spans 12 amino acids. Germline assignment: CDR1 MNHEY and CDR2 SVGAGI. CDR3 coding DNA: TGTGCCAGCAGTTACTTGGGTGGCGAGCAGTACTTC. Translating it yields CASSYLGGEQYF.

The chain links TRBV12-3 or TRBV12-4 to TRBJ1-5, with a weak D call TRBD1 (5 bases). V lost 5 bases to trimming and J lost 8 bases, with 19 bases between them. This CDR3 contains 15 residues. CDR3 sequence (DNA): TGTGCCAGCAGTGAGACAGACCGGAGCGTTAAGCCCCAGCATTTT. It codes for CASSETDRSVKPQHF.

Note on this clonotype: Possible read error: a much larger clone is one base away. The rearrangement uses TRBV7-2 and TRBJ2-1, with D unclear. Germline V gene data show CDR1 as SGHTA and CDR2 as FQGNSA. The CDR3 covers 12 residues. The CDR3 DNA reads TGTGCCAGCAGTTCCGGCTACAATGAGCATTTCTTC. Translated: CASSSGYNEHFF.

The chain joins TRBV25-1 to TRBJ1-2, with 8 bases matching TRBD1. The junction had 18 bases not matched to a gene; V was cut back by 6 bases and J by 3 bases. This CDR3 has 18 amino acids. Germline lookup yields CDR1 MGHDK and CDR2 SYGVNS. CDR3 in DNA: TGTGCCAGCAGGGCTGGGACAGGATATCAAGGAAGTTACTATGGCTACACCTTC. This codes for CASRAGTGYQGSYYGYTF.

The genes are TRBV7-3 and TRBJ2-1; no reliable D call. V lost 4 bases and J lost 9, with 13 bases in between. Germline V gene data show CDR1 as SGHTA and CDR2 as FQGTGA. The CDR3 length is 13 residues. The CDR3 protein is CASSSGGRAEQFF. In DNA form, the CDR3 reads TGTGCCAGCAGCTCGGGCGGCCGCGCTGAGCAGTTCTTC.

The chain couples TRBV9 to TRBJ2-1; 13 nucleotides align to TRBD2. Germline V CDR1 and CDR2: SGDLS, YYNGEE. The CDR3 contains 15 residues. The V and J ends lost 3 bases and 9 bases, in that order; junction bases with no gene match: 6. This CDR3 reads CASSATSGRAGEQFF. CDR3 nucleotide sequence: TGTGCCAGCAGCGCAACTAGCGGGAGGGCCGGTGAGCAGTTCTTC.